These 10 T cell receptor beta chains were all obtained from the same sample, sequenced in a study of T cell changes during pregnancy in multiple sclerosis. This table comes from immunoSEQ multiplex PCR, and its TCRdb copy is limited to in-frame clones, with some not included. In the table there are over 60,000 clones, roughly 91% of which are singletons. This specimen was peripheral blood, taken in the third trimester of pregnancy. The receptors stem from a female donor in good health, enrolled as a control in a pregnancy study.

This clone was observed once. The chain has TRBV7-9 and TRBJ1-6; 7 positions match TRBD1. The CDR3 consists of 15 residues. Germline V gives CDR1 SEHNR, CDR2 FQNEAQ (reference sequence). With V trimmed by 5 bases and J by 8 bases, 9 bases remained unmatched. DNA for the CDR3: TGTGCCAGCAGCCCCCCCGGGGACAGATATTCACCCCTCCACTTT. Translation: CASSPPGDRYSPLHF.

The CDR3 is CASSGIARGTEAFF. The CDR3 nucleotides read TGTGCCAGCAGTGGAATAGCAAGGGGGACTGAAGCTTTCTTT. This chain connects TRBV25-1 to TRBJ1-1; TRBD1 is a possible D gene (6 bases). Deletions cut 4 bases from V and 5 bases from J, with 14 bases between. CDR1 is MGHDK, CDR2 SYGVNS, per germline. The CDR3 contains 14 residues.

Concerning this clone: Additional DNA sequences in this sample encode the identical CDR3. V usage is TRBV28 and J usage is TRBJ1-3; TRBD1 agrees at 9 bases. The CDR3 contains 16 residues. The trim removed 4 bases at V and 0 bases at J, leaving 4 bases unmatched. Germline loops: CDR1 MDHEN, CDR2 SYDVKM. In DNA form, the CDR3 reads TGTGCCAGCAGTTCGCCGGGACAGGGCTCTGGAAACACCATATATTTT. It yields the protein CASSSPGQGSGNTIYF.

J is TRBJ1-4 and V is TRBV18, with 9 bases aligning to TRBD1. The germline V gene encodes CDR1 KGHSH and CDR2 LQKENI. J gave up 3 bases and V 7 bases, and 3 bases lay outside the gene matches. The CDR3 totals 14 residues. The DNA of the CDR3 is TGTGCCAGCTTACAGGGGGCGGCTAATGAAAAACTGTTTTTT. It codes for CASLQGAANEKLFF.

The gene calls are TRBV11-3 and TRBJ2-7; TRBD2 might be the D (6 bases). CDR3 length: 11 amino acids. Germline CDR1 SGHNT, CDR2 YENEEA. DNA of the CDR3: TGTGGGGGAGGCAGGGACCACGAGCAGTACTTC. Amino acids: CGGGRDHEQYF.

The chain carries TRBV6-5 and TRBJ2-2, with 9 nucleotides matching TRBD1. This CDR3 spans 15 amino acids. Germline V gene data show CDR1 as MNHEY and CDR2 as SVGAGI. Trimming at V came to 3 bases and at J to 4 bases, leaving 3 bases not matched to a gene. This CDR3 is CASSYDRGGTGELFF. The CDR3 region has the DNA TGTGCCAGCAGTTATGACAGGGGGGGCACCGGGGAGCTGTTTTTT.

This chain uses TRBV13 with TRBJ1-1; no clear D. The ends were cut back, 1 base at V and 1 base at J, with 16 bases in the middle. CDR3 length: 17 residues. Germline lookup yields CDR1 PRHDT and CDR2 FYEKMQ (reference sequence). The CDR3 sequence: CASSLERHASSNTEAFF. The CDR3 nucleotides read TGTGCCAGCAGCTTAGAGCGGCACGCCAGTTCGAACACTGAAGCTTTCTTT.

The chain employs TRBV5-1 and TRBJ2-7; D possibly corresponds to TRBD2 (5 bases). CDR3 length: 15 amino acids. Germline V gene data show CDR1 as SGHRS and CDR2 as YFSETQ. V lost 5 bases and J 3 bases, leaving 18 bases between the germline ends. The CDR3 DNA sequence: TGCGCCAGCAGTCTTGCCCGGGGATATAACTACGAGCAGTACTTC. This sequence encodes CASSLARGYNYEQYF.

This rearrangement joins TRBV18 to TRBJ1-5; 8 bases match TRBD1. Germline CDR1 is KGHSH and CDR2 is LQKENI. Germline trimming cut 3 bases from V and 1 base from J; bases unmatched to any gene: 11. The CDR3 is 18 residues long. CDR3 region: CASSPLPRTGLSNQPQHF. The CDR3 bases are TGTGCCAGCTCACCGCTACCCCGGACAGGGTTGAGCAATCAGCCCCAGCATTTT.

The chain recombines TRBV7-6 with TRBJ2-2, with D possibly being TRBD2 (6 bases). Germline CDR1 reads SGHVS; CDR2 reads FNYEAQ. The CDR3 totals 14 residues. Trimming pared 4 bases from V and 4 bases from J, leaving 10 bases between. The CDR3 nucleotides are TGTGCCAGCAGCTCCGGGACTGCCACCGGGGAGCTGTTTTTT. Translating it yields CASSSGTATGELFF.